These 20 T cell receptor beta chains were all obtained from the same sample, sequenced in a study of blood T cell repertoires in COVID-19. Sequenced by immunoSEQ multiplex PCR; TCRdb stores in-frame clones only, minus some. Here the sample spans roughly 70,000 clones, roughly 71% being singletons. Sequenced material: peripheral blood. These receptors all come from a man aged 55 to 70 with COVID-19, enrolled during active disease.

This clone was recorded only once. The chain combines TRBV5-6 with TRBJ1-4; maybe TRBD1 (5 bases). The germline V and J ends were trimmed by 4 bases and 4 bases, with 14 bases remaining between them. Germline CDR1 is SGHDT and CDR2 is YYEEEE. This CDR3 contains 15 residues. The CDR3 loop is CASSLAAGRNEKLFF. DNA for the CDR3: TGTGCCAGCAGCCTCGCGGCGGGGCGTAATGAAAAACTGTTTTTT.

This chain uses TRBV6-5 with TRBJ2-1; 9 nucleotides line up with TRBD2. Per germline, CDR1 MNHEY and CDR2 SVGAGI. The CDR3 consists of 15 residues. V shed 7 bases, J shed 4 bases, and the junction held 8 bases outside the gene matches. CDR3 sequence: CASKFSGSVYNEQFF. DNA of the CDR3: TGTGCCAGCAAGTTTAGCGGGAGCGTGTACAATGAGCAGTTCTTC.

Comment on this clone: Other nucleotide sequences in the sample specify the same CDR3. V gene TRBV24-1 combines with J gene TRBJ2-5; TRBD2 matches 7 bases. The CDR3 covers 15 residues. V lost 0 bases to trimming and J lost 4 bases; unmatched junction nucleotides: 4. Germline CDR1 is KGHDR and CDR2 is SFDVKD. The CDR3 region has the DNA TGTGCCACCAGTGATTTGTTGGGGGGGGGAGAGACCCAGTACTTC. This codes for CATSDLLGGGETQYF.

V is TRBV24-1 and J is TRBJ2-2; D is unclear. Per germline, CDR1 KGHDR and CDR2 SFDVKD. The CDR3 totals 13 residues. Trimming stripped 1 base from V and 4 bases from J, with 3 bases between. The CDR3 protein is CATSDFFTGELFF. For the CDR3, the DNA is TGTGCCACCAGTGATTTCTTCACCGGGGAGCTGTTTTTT.

CDR3 sequence (DNA): TGTGCCAGCAGTACCTATTTCGGGGGACTCCAAGAGACCCAGTACTTC. Translating gives CASSTYFGGLQETQYF. This chain connects TRBV6-6 to TRBJ2-5; D might be TRBD2 (6 bases). This CDR3 has 16 residues. Trimming took off 5 bases at V and 1 base at J, with 17 bases between the two ends. CDR1 MNHNY and CDR2 SVGAGI come from the germline V gene (reference sequence).

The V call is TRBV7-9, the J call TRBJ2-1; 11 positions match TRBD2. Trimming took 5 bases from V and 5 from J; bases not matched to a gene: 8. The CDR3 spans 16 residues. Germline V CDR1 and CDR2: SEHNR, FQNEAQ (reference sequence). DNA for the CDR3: TGTGCCAGCAGCGCCTCTAGCGGGAGGACCCACAATGAGCAGTTCTTC. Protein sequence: CASSASSGRTHNEQFF.

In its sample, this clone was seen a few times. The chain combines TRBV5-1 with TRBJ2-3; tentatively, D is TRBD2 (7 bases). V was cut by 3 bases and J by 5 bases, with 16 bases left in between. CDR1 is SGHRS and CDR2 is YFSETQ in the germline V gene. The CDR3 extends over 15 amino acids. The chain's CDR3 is CASSWGRGGQDTQYF. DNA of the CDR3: TGCGCCAGCAGCTGGGGGCGCGGGGGACAAGATACGCAGTATTTT.

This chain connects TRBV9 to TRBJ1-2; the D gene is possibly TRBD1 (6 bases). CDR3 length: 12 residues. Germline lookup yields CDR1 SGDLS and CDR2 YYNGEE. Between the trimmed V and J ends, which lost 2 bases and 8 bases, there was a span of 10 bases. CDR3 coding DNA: TGTGCCAGCAGCGTCCCAGGGGTAGGCTACACCTTC. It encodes CASSVPGVGYTF.

The CDR3 sequence: CASSKGAGQGYEQYF. For the CDR3, the DNA is TGTGCCAGCAGCAAGGGGGCCGGTCAGGGTTACGAGCAGTACTTC. The rearrangement joins TRBV11-2 to TRBJ2-7; the match to TRBD1 covers 7 bases. Germline values: CDR1 SGHAT, CDR2 FQNNGV. This CDR3 is built from 15 residues. V was clipped by 5 bases and J by 4 bases; unmatched bases: 11.

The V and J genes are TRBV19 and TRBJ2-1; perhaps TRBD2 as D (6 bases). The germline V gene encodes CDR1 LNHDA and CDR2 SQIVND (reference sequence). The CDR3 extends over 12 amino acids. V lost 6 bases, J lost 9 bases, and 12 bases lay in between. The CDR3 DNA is TGTGCCAGTAGACCCCAGGGAGGTGAGCAGTTCTTC. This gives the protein CASRPQGGEQFF.

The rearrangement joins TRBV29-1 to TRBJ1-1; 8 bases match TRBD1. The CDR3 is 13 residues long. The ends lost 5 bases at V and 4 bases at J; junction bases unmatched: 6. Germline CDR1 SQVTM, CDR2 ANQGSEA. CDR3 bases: TGCAGCGTTCGAACAGGGGGTGGCACTGAAGCTTTCTTT. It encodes CSVRTGGGTEAFF.

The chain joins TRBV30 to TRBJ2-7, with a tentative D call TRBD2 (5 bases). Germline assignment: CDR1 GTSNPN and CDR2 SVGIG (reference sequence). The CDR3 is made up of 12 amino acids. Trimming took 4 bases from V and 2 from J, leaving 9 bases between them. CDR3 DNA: TGTGCCTGGAATCGGGGAACCTACGAGCAGTACTTC. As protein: CAWNRGTYEQYF.

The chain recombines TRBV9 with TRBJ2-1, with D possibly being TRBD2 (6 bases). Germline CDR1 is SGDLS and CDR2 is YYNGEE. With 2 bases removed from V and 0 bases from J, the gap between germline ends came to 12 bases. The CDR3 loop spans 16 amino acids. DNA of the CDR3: TGTGCCAGCAGCGTTAGCGGAAGGAGCTCCTACAATGAGCAGTTCTTC. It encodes CASSVSGRSSYNEQFF.

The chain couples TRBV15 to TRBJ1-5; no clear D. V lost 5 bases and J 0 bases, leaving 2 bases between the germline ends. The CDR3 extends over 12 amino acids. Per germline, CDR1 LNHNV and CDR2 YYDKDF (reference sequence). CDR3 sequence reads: CATSHSNQPQHF. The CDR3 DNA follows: TGTGCCACCAGCCATAGCAATCAGCCCCAGCATTTT.

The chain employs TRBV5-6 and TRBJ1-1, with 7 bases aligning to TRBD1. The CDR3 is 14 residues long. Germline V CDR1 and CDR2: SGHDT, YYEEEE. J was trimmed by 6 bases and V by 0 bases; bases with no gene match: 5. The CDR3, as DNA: TGTGCCAGCAGCTTGGAGGGGGCGCATCCTGAAGCTTTCTTT. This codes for CASSLEGAHPEAFF.

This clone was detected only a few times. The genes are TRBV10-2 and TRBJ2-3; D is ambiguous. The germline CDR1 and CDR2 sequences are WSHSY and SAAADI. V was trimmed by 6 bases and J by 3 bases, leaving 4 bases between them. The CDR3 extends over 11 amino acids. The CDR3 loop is CASRATDTQYF. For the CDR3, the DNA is TGCGCCAGCAGGGCTACAGATACGCAGTATTTT.

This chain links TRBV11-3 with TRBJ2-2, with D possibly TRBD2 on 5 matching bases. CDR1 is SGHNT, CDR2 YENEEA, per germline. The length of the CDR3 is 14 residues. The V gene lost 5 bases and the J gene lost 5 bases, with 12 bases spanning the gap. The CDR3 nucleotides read TGTGCCAGCAGCCTGGGTACGGGGACCGGGGAGCTGTTTTTT. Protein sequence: CASSLGTGTGELFF.

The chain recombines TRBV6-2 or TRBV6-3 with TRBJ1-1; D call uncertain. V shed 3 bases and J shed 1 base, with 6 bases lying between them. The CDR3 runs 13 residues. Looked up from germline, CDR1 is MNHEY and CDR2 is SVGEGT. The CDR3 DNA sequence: TGTGCCAGCAGTTATCGAGGGAACACTGAAGCTTTCTTT. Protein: CASSYRGNTEAFF.

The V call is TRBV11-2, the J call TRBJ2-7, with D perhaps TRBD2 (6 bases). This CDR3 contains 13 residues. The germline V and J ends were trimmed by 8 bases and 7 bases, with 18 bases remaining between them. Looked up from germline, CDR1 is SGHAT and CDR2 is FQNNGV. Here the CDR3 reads CASSSPRDGEQYF. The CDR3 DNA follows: TGTGCCAGCTCTTCCCCGCGGGATGGGGAGCAGTACTTC.

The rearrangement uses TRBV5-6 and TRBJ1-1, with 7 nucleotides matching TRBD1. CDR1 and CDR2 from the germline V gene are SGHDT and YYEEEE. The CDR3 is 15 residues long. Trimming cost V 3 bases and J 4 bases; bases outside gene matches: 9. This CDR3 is CASSSYRGLFTEAFF. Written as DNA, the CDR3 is TGTGCCAGCAGCTCATACAGGGGACTGTTCACTGAAGCTTTCTTT.